The TCR beta chain described here comes from a study of blood T cell repertoires in COVID-19. Overall study: Sites in the United States, Italy and Spain provided acute and convalescent COVID-19 samples.

This CDR3 has 14 amino acids. With 3 bases removed from V and 6 bases from J, the gap between germline ends came to 14 bases. Germline CDR1 and CDR2: ENHRY and SYGVKD. Seattle's cohort entered during active infection and was followed longitudinally. In the authors' methods: Reference gene primer amplification gave nucleated cell count estimates. Data came from immunoSEQ multiplex PCR; TCRdb stores just in-frame clones and leaves some out. That table furnishes V, J and clone size, whereas the DNA furnished D and trimming. The sample has 150,000 or so clones; 80% to 90% are singletons. The clonotype comes from a man younger than 35 with COVID-19, enrolled during active disease. This chain uses TRBV10-3 with TRBJ1-2; D might be TRBD1 (5 bases). The sequencing input was peripheral blood. The CDR3 here is CAISDTRVRDGYTF. Here the CDR3 DNA reads TGTGCCATCAGTGATACCAGGGTCAGGGATGGCTACACCTTC.